This TCR beta chain emerged from a study of a mutant IDH1 vaccine in newly diagnosed glioma. Across the study: Once 4-6 weeks had passed after radiotherapy alone, vaccination started, or it started with temozolomide cycles. Former treatment meant radiotherapy, temozolomide, or both; the majority had gotten both. Study conclusions and caveats: Pseudoprogression appeared unlinked to shifts in leading peripheral T cell clonotypes.

The assay was immunoSEQ multiplex PCR, and TCRdb's table has in-frame clones only and misses some. The repertoire consists of tens of thousands of clones, with roughly 90% occurring once and the leading ten covering under 0.6%. Looked up from germline, CDR1 is SGHKS and CDR2 is YYEKEE (reference sequence). CDR3 length: 14 residues. V dropped 6 bases and J dropped 1 base, with 12 bases sitting between them. The time point denotes: week 5, during vaccination. The investigators gave 300 ug of mutant IDH1 20-mer peptide in each vaccine dose, together with topical imiquimod. On this clone: The antigen is not known.

V usage is TRBV5-5 and J usage is TRBJ2-3; D gene ambiguous. Source: PBMCs, taken from a glioma patient whose treatment included an IDH1 peptide vaccine. This TCR was sampled from a woman in her fifties or sixties with glioma. The CDR3 DNA reads TGTGCCAGCACCGTACGGCCTGGCACAGATACGCAGTATTTT. It encodes CASTVRPGTDTQYF.